Shown below are 9 T cell receptor beta chains from a single sample sequenced in a study of control samples from healthy donors and cancer patients. Only in-frame clones appear in the TCRdb table, and some are missing; sequencing was by immunoSEQ multiplex PCR. The data contain 150,000 to 200,000 clones, 91% of them singletons. What was sequenced was blood. These receptors originate from a woman aged 25 to 39 in good health.

This rearrangement joins TRBV23-1 to TRBJ1-5; D gene ambiguous. TRBV23-1 is classed as an ORF, of uncertain function. V was pared by 4 bases and J by 0 bases, with 4 bases between. The CDR3 has 13 amino acids. As DNA, the CDR3 is TGCGCCAGCAGTCTCCCTAGCAATCAGCCCCAGCATTTT. This codes for CASSLPSNQPQHF.

The J gene is TRBJ2-5, the V gene TRBV3-1 (or the pseudogene TRBV3-2); 13 bases line up with TRBD2. The CDR3 has 17 amino acids. V shed 0 bases, J shed 5 bases, and the junction held 6 bases outside the gene matches. Germline lookup yields CDR1 LGHDT and CDR2 YNNKEL (reference sequence). The CDR3 here is CASSQDSGLAGVETQYF. CDR3 coding DNA: TGTGCCAGCAGCCAAGACTCCGGACTAGCGGGGGTTGAGACCCAGTACTTC.

The chain carries TRBV3-1 (or the pseudogene TRBV3-2) and TRBJ2-3, with 10 positions matching TRBD2. The CDR3 is 16 amino acids. V shed 3 bases, J shed 1 base, and the junction held 4 bases outside the gene matches. Germline V lookup: CDR1 LGHDT, CDR2 YNNKEL (reference sequence). The CDR3 bases are TGTGCCAGCAGCCATAGCGGGAGGAGGGGCACAGATACGCAGTATTTT. As protein: CASSHSGRRGTDTQYF.

V gene TRBV6-5 combines with J gene TRBJ1-2, with D possibly matching TRBD1 (6 bases). Germline V gene data show CDR1 as MNHEY and CDR2 as SVGAGI. The V gene lost 6 bases and the J gene lost 4 bases, with 15 bases spanning the gap. The length of the CDR3 is 14 residues. The CDR3 protein is CASRTDRYPYGYTF. CDR3 nucleotide sequence: TGTGCCAGCAGGACTGACAGGTATCCCTATGGCTACACCTTC.

The chain joins TRBV9 to TRBJ1-3, with D uncertain. The CDR3 loop spans 11 amino acids. From germline, CDR1 is SGDLS and CDR2 YYNGEE. Trimming shortened V by 7 bases and J by 0 bases, and 2 bases separated the two germline ends. The CDR3 bases are TGTGCCAGCCGCTCTGGAAACACCATATATTTT. Translation: CASRSGNTIYF.

The V and J genes are TRBV7-2 and TRBJ2-6; no firm D call. The V end lost 1 base, the J end lost 0 bases, and 4 bases lay between the germline ends. Looked up from germline, CDR1 is SGHTA and CDR2 is FQGNSA. The CDR3 runs 15 residues. CDR3 DNA: TGTGCCAGCAGCTTAGTAGGCTCTGGGGCCAACGTCCTGACTTTC. It yields the protein CASSLVGSGANVLTF.

This chain joins TRBV7-8 and TRBJ2-7, with TRBD2 matching over 8 bases. Germline CDR1 is SGHVS and CDR2 is FQNEAQ. The CDR3 covers 14 residues. V shed 3 bases, J shed 2 bases, and the junction held 3 bases outside the gene matches. CDR3 region: CASSFTSGAYEQYF. The CDR3 DNA reads TGTGCCAGCAGCTTCACTAGCGGAGCCTACGAGCAGTACTTC.

The gene calls are TRBV7-9 and TRBJ1-6, with 11 bases lining up with TRBD1. The germline V gene has CDR1 SEHNR and CDR2 FQNEAQ (reference sequence). The J segment lost 8 bases and the V segment lost 5 bases, leaving 5 bases of the junction unmatched. This CDR3 has 15 residues. The CDR3 DNA is TGTGCCAGCAGCGGACAGGGGGCGAGGGATTCACCCCTCCACTTT. Amino acid sequence: CASSGQGARDSPLHF.

The chain uses TRBV29-1 and TRBJ2-7; 7 bases are shared with TRBD1. Trimming removed 5 bases from V and 6 bases from J; junction bases left unmatched: 7. Germline V gene sequence: CDR1 SQVTM, CDR2 ANQGSEA. This CDR3 spans 12 amino acids. CDR3 sequence (DNA): TGCAGCGTTAAAAAACCAGGGGGCGAGCAGTACTTC. This sequence encodes CSVKKPGGEQYF.